This TCR beta chain was sequenced for a study of T-cell reconstitution after alpha-beta-depleted transplantation in children. Regarding the study as a whole: A year post-transplant, T-cell counts and diversity derived mostly from newly produced T cells.

Germline CDR1 is SEHNR and CDR2 is FQNEAQ (reference sequence). This CDR3 has 15 residues. V dropped 4 bases and J dropped 7 bases, with 16 bases sitting between them. Unique molecular identifiers were built into the TCRbeta library. TCRdb fed the PCR reads into MiXCR, producing one record per CDR3 protein. The table records around 960,000 distinct CDR3 sequences, 25% to 30% of them present only once. This clonotype was counted only a few times. Its antigen remains unknown. The chain couples TRBV7-9 to TRBJ1-4, with no clear D. Sequencing used PBMCs, mostly from graft donor cells, obtained 360 days after TCRalphabeta/CD19-depleted stem cell transplant. The TCR sequence derives from a boy in the first two years of life who had a stem cell transplant for SCID, so the T cells may come from the graft donor. The CDR3 bases are TGTGCCAGCAGCTCCGGGTCCATACCTGGTGAAAAACTGTTTTTT. It encodes CASSSGSIPGEKLFF. Variable domain in full (rest from reference TRBV7-9 and TRBJ1-4): DTGVSQNPRHKITKRGQNVTFRCDPISEHNRLYWYRQTLGQGPEFLTYFQNEAQLEKSRLLSDRFSAERPKGSFSTLEIQRTEQGDSAMYLCASSSGSIPGEKLFFGSGTQLSVL.